This TCR beta chain was captured by sequencing in a study of cytomegalovirus exposure and HLA in healthy donors. Study results and limitations: Researchers left out some V segments, among them TRBV6-2 and TRBV6-3, as indistinguishable. Productive status was seen about 90% or about 30% of the time for most TCR beta V segments in an earlier analysis. Among donors in an Asian-associated ancestry cluster, a later analysis reportedly found fewer N-insertions than the roughly 700-donor mean. In vitro data verified three CMV-associated chains as specific for CMV antigens.

Turning to this clone: The target antigen is unknown.

CDR1 and CDR2 from the germline V gene are SGHTA and FQGNSA. The CDR3 has 16 residues. V shed 6 bases and J 5 bases; nucleotides not matched to a gene: 8. The PCR was carried out with 60 Vbeta primers and 13 Jbeta primers. Profiling relied on immunoSEQ multiplex PCR, and the TCRdb table lists in-frame clones only, not all of them. The profile covers 200,000 or so clones, with roughly 88% appearing a single time and roughly 0.7% taken by the ten largest. This chain uses TRBV7-2 with TRBJ2-2, with TRBD2 matching 11 bases. The sequence was obtained from a boy aged 2 to 10 in good health and CMV-seronegative. The sequenced sample consisted of PBMCs. The CDR3 DNA sequence: TGTGCCAGCAGGGGGCCTAGCGGGAGGCGGACCGGGGAGCTGTTTTTT. Protein product: CASRGPSGRRTGELFF.